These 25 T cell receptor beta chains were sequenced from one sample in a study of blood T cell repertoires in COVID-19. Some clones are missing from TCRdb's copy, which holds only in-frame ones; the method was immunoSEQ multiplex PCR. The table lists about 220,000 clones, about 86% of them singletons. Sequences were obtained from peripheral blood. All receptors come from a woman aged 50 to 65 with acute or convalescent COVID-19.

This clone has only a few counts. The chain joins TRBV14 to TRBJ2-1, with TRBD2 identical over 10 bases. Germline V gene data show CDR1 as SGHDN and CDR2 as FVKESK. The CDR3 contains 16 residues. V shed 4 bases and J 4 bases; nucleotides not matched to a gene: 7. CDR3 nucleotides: TGTGCCAGCAGCCCTACCCATAGCGGGGGGTACAATGAGCAGTTCTTC. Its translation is CASSPTHSGGYNEQFF.

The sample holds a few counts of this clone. CDR3 sequence reads: CAISESRQFSYEQYF. As DNA, the CDR3 is TGTGCCATCAGTGAGTCGAGACAGTTCTCCTACGAGCAGTACTTC. The gene calls are TRBV10-3 and TRBJ2-7, with D perhaps matching TRBD1 (5 bases). CDR3 length equals 15 residues. Germline CDR1 reads ENHRY; CDR2 reads SYGVKD. V was shortened by 0 bases and J by 0 bases, with 9 bases between the two germline ends.

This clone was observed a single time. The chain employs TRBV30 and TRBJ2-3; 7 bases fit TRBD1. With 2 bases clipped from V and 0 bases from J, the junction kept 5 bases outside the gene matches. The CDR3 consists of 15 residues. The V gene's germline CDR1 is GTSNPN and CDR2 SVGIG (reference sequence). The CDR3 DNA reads TGTGCCTGGAGTACGACAGGGTCTAGCACAGATACGCAGTATTTT. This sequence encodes CAWSTTGSSTDTQYF.

This CDR3 is CASSKGGRGYDTQYF. The CDR3 nucleotides read TGTGCCAGCAGCAAAGGTGGCAGGGGCTATGATACGCAGTATTTT. The chain uses TRBV21-1 and TRBJ2-3; TRBD1 was called by the table and not checked on the DNA. TRBV21-1 is a pseudogene segment. This CDR3 is built from 15 residues.

The CDR3, as DNA: TGCGCCAGCAGCTCTCAGGCTAAAACTAGCACAGATACGCAGTATTTT. Amino acid sequence: CASSSQAKTSTDTQYF. The V and J genes are TRBV5-1 and TRBJ2-3; D not resolved. V gave up 3 bases and J gave up 0 bases, with 14 bases separating them. The CDR3 totals 16 residues. Germline CDR1 SGHRS, CDR2 YFSETQ.

The CDR3 DNA follows: TGCGCCAGCAGCTGGGGGGGCCAGCGGAGCTACGAGCAGTACTTC. It translates to CASSWGGQRSYEQYF. The V call is TRBV5-1, the J call TRBJ2-7; possible D gene TRBD2, 7 bases. V was clipped by 3 bases and J by 3 bases, with 16 bases between them. CDR1 and CDR2 from the germline V gene are SGHRS and YFSETQ. The CDR3 extends over 15 amino acids.

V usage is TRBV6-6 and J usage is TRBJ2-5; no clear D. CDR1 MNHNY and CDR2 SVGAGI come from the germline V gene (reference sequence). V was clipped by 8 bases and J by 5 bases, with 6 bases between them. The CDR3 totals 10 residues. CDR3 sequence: CASARETQYF. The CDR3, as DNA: TGTGCCAGCGCCCGGGAGACCCAGTACTTC.

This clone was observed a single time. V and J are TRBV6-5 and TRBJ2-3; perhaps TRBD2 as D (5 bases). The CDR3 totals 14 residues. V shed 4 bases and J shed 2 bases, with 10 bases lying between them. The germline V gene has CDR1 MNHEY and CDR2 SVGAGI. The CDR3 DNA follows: TGTGCCAGCAGTTCGAGCGGATCCACAGATACGCAGTATTTT. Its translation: CASSSSGSTDTQYF.

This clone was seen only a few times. CDR3 in amino acids: CASSLLAGENEQYF. The CDR3 region has the DNA TGTGCCAGCAGTTTATTAGCGGGAGAGAACGAGCAGTACTTC. The chain couples TRBV28 to TRBJ2-7; 9 bases are a match to TRBD2. The CDR3 spans 14 residues. Trimming cost V 1 base and J 5 bases; bases outside gene matches: 3. CDR1 and CDR2 from the germline V gene are MDHEN and SYDVKM. Based on the CDR3 plus reference TRBV28 and TRBJ2-7, the full variable domain is DVKVTQSSRYLVKRTGEKVFLECVQDMDHENMFWYRQDPGLGLRLIYFSYDVKMKEKGDIPEGYSVSREKKERFSLILESASTNQTSMYLCASSLLAGENEQYFGPGTRLTVT.

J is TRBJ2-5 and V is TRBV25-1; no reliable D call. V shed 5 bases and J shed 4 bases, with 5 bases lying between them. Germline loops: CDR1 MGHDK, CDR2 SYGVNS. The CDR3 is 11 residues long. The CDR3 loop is CASSPRETQYF. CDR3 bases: TGTGCCAGCAGTCCTAGAGAGACCCAGTACTTC.

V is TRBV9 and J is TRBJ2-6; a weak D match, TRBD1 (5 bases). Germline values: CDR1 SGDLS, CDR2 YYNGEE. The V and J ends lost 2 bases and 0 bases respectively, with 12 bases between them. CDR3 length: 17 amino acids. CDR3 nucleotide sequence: TGTGCCAGCAGCGTTGGACAATCCGGCTCTGGGGCCAACGTCCTGACTTTC. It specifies CASSVGQSGSGANVLTF. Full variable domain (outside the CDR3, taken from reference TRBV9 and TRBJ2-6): DSGVTQTPKHLITATGQRVTLRCSPRSGDLSVYWYQQSLDQGLQFLIQYYNGEERAKGNILERFSAQQFPDLHSELNLSSLELGDSALYFCASSVGQSGSGANVLTFGAGSRLTVL.

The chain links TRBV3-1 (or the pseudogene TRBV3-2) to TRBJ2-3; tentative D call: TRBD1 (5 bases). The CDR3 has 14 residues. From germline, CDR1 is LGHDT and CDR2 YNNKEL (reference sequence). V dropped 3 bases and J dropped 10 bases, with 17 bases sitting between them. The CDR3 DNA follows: TGTGCCAGCAGCCAGAGTTATGGGGCTAATGCGCAGTATTTT. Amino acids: CASSQSYGANAQYF.

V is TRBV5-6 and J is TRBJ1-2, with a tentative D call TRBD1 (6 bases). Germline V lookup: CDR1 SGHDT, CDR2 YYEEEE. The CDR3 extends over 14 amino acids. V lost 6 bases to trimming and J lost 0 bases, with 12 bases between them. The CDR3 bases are TGTGCCAGCATAAGGACAGCAGCTAACTATGGCTACACCTTC. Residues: CASIRTAANYGYTF.

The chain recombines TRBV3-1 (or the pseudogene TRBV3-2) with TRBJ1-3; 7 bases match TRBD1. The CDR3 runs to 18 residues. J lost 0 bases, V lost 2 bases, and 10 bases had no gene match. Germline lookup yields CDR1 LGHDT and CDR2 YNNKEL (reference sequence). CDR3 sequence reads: CASSQRGQSVFSGNTIYF. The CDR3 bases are TGTGCCAGCAGCCAAAGGGGGCAGTCCGTTTTCTCTGGAAACACCATATATTTT.

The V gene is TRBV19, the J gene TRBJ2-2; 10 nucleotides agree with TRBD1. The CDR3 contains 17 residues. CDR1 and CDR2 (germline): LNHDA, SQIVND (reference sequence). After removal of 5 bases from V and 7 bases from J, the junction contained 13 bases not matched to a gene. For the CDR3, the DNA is TGTGCCAGTAGTGCCGACAGGGGGCGGACTAGGGTCGGGGAGCTGTTTTTT. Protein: CASSADRGRTRVGELFF.

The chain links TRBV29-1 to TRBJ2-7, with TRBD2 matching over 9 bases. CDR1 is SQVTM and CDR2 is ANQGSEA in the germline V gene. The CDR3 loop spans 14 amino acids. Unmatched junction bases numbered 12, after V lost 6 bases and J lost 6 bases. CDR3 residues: CSVGRLREGGEQYF. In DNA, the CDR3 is TGCAGCGTCGGACGGTTGCGGGAGGGGGGCGAGCAGTACTTC.

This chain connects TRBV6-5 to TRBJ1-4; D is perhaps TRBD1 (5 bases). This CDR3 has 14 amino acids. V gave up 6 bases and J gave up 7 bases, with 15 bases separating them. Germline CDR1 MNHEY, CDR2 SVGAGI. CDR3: CASRILGGGEKLFF. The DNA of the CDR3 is TGTGCCAGCAGAATATTGGGGGGGGGTGAAAAACTGTTTTTT.

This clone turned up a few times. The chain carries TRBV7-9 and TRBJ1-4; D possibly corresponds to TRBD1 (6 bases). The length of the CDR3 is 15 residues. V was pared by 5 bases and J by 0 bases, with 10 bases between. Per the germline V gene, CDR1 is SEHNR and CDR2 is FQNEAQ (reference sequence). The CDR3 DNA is TGTGCCAGCAGCACCTGGACAGCAACTAATGAAAAACTGTTTTTT. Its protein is CASSTWTATNEKLFF.

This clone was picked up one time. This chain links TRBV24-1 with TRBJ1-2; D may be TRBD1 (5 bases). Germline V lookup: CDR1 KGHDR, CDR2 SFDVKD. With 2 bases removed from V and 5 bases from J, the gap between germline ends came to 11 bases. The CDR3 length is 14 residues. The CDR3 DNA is TGTGCCACCAGTGATTCCGCAGGGTTGTATGGCTACACCTTC. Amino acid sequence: CATSDSAGLYGYTF.

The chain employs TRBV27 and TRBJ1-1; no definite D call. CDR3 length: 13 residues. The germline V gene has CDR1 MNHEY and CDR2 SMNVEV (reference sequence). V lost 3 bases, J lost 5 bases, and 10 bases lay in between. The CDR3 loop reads CASSFGEWTEAFF. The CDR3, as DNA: TGTGCCAGCAGTTTTGGTGAGTGGACTGAAGCTTTCTTT.

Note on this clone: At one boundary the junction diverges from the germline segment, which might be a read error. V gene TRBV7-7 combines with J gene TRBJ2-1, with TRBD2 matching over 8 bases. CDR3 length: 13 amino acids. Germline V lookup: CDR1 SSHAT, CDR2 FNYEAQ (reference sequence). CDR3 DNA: TGTGCTAGCAGCTTAATAGCTAGCGGGGAGCAGTTCTTC. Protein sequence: CASSLIASGEQFF.

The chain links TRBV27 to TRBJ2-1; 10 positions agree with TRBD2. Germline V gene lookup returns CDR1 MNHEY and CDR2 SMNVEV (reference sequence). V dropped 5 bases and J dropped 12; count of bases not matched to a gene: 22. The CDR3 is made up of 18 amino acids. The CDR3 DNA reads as TGTGCCAGCAGTGACTCCCCCCCCGGGACTAGCGATCCAAGGGGGCAGTTCTTC. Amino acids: CASSDSPPGTSDPRGQFF.

CDR3 loop: CASSWLADPPYEQYF. CDR3 sequence (DNA): TGTGCCAGCAGTTGGCTAGCGGACCCTCCCTACGAGCAGTACTTC. The chain links TRBV27 to TRBJ2-7, with TRBD2 matching 7 bases. The V and J ends lost 4 bases and 2 bases, in that order; junction bases with no gene match: 8. The CDR3 totals 15 residues. The germline CDR1 and CDR2 sequences are MNHEY and SMNVEV (reference sequence).

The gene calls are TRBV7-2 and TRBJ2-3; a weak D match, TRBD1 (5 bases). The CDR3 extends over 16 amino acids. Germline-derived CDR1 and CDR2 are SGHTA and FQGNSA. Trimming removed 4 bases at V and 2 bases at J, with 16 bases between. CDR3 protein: CASSSPTEILTDTQYF. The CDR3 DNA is TGTGCCAGCAGCTCTCCGACAGAGATTCTCACAGATACGCAGTATTTT.

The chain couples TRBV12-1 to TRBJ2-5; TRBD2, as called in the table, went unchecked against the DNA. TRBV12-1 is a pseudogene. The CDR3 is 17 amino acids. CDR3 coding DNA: TGTGCCAGCAGCTTCCCGGGACTAGCGGGCCAAAGGGAGACCCAGTACTTC. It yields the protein CASSFPGLAGQRETQYF.